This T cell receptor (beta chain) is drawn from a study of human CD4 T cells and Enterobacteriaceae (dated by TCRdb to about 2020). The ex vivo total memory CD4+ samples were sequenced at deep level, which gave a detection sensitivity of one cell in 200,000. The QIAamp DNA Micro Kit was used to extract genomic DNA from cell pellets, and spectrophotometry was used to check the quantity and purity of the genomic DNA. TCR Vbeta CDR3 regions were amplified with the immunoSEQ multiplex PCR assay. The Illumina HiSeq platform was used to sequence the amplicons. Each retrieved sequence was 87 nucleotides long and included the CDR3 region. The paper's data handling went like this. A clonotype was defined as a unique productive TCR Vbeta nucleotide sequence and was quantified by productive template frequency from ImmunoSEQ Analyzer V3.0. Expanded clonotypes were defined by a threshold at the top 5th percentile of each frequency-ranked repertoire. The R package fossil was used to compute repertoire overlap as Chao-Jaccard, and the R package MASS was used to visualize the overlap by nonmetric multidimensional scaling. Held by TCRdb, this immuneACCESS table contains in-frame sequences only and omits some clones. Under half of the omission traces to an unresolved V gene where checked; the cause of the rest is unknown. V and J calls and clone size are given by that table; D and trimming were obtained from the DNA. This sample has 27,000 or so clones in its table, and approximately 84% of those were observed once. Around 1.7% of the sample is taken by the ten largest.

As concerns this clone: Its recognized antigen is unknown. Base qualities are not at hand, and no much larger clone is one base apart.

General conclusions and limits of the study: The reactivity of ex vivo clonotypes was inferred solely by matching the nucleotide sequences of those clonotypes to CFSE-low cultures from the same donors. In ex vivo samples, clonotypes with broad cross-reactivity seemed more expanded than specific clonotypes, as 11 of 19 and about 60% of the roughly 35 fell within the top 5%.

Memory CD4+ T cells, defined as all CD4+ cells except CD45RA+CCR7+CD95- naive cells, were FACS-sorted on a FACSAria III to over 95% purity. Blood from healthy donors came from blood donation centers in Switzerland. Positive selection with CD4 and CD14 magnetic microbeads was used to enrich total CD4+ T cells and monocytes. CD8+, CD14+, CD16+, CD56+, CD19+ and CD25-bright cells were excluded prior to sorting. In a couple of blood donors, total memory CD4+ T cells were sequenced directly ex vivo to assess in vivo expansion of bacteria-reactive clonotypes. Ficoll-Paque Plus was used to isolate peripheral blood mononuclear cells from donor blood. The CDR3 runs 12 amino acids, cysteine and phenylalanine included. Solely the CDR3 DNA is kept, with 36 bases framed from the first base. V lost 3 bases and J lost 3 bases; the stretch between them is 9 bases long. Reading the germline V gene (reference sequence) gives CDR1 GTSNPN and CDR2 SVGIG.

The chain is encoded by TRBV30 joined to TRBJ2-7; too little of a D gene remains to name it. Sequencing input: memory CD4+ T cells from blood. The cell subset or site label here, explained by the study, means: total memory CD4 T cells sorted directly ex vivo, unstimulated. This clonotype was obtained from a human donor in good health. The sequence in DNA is TGTGCCTGGAGGGCCGTAAACTACGAGCAGTACTTC. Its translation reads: CAWRAVNYEQYF.